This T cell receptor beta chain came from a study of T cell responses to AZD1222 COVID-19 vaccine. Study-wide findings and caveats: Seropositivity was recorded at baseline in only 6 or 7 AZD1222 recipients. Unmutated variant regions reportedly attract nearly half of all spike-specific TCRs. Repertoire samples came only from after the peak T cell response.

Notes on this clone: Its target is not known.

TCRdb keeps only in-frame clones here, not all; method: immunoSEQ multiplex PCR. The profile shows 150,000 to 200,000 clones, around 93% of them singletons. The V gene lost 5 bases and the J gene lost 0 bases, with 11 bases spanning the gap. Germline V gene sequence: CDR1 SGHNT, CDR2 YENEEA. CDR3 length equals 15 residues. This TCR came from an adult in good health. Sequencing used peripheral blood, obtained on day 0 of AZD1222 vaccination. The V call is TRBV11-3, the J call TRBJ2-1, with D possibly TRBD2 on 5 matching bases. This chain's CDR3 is CASSPDYSSYNEQFF. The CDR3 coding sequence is TGTGCCAGCAGCCCCGACTATAGCTCCTACAATGAGCAGTTCTTC.